This TCR beta chain was identified during a study of CD8+ T cells in alopecia areata. As the sequencing template, cDNA was produced by extracting RNA and reverse transcribing it. Libraries were prepared by immunoSEQ multiplex PCR; TCRdb keeps only in-frame clonotypes and omits some of them. The repertoire includes approximately 180,000 clones, 67% of them detected once, and about an eighth sits in the top ten. V was trimmed by 4 bases and J by 1 base, leaving 7 bases between them. The CDR3 consists of 12 residues. Looked up from germline, CDR1 is SQVTM and CDR2 is ANQGSEA. The V and J genes are TRBV29-1 and TRBJ2-5, with D unclear. This receptor was identified in a human donor with alopecia areata. The sequenced sample was CD8+ T cells sorted from blood, obtained at week 0. The CDR3 DNA is TGCAGCGTTGTTACCGCCCAAGAGACCCAGTACTTC. Its translation is CSVVTAQETQYF.